This record concerns one TCR beta chain sequence. Its antigen remains unknown. V was clipped by 6 bases and J by 8 bases, with 22 bases between them. There are 15 residues in the CDR3. This sample stems from a study of post-analysis software for immune sequencing data. Study-wide background: Both relapsing-remitting and secondary progressive multiple sclerosis featured among the disease courses, as did progressive-relapsing multiple sclerosis.

The library was made from cDNA and included unique molecular identifiers. T cells numbering roughly 1 to 11 million yielded cDNA molecules that totaled about 500,000. Each CDR3 protein is one row after TCRdb ran MiXCR on the PCR reads. The table includes about 430,000 distinct CDR3 sequences, less than 40% detected once. Study-wide findings and caveats: Significantly decreased normalized Chao1 diversity was recorded for multiple sclerosis patients relative to controls. By F measure, strong co-clustering occurred among samples prepared in the same batch. Relative to controls, patients had five TRBV segments at higher frequency, with TRBV5-6, TRBV5-1 and TRBV20-1 among these.

The V and J genes are TRBV12-3 or TRBV12-4 and TRBJ1-2; D might be TRBD1 (5 bases). This sequence originates from a girl aged 2 to 10 with multiple sclerosis. Material for sequencing was blood. The DNA for the CDR3 is TGTGCCAGCAGCTCCCAGGGCAGGGTTGGCTCGGGCTACACCTTC. Its translation: CASSSQGRVGSGYTF.